Listed below are T cell receptor beta chains from one sample, sequenced in a study of blood T cell repertoires in COVID-19. Here immunoSEQ multiplex PCR was the method, and the copy in TCRdb shows in-frame clones only, minus some. The sample carries about 66,000 clones, roughly 84% recorded once. The specimen was peripheral blood. These TCRs come from a man aged 45 to 65 with active COVID-19. CDR3s include the opening cysteine and the closing phenylalanine or tryptophan. A D gene is named only where the DNA matches it firmly. Some rows mark clone size as missing; the rest say once, few, many or name a class of expanded clone.

>-|TRBV6-4|TRBJ2-1|TRBD2
TGTGCCAGCAGTGACCGGGGCCTAGCGGGGGGTGATGAGCAGTTCTTC
CASSDRGLAGGDEQFF
>-|TRBV4-2|TRBJ2-5|TRBD1
TGTGCCAGCAGCCAAGATACAGGGGGCGCGGAGACCCAGTACTTC
CASSQDTGGAETQYF
>-|TRBV4-1|TRBJ2-3|TRBD2
TGCGCCAGCAGCCCCCCGGGACTAGCGGATCTCACAGATACGCAGTATTTT
CASSPPGLADLTDTQYF
>once|TRBV25-1|TRBJ2-1|-
TGTGCCAGCACCCCTCCTAGGGGCTCCGGCGGCGAGCAGTTCTTC
CASTPPRGSGGEQFF
>-|TRBV2|TRBJ2-3|-
TGTGCCAGCAGTGACCCGGAGTACACAGATACGCAGTATTTT
CASSDPEYTDTQYF
>-|TRBV11-3|TRBJ1-1|-
TGTGCCAGCACCCCGGGCAGGGGGAACACTGAAGCTTTCTTT
CASTPGRGNTEAFF
>-|TRBV29-1|TRBJ2-3|TRBD2
TGCAGCGCTACAACTAGCGGGAGGGCCCTCGGGAAGCAGTATTTT
CSATTSGRALGKQYF
>-|TRBV3-1/TRBV3-2|TRBJ2-2|-
TGTGCCAGCAGCCAAGAATGGCCGAACACCGGGGAGCTGTTTTTT
CASSQEWPNTGELFF
>-|TRBV6-5|TRBJ2-1|-
TGTGCCAGCAGACCACTCGGGACTGGGTACAATGAGCAGTTCTTC
CASRPLGTGYNEQFF
>-|TRBV5-5|TRBJ2-3|TRBD1
TGTGCCAGCCCAAGCCGGGACAGCTCCACAGATACGCAGTATTTT
CASPSRDSSTDTQYF
>few|TRBV10-3|TRBJ1-3|-
TGTGCCATCAGGCCTGGCTGGGAGTCTGGAAACACCATATATTTT
CAIRPGWESGNTIYF
>-|TRBV19|TRBJ2-5|TRBD2
TGTGCCAGTAGTAGCAGCGGGAGTTCAGAGACCCAGTACTTC
CASSSSGSSETQYF
>-|TRBV10-3|TRBJ1-2|-
TGTGCCATCAGTGGGGAGGGGGCTAACTATGGCTACACCTTC
CAISGEGANYGYTF
>-|TRBV11-2|TRBJ1-5|-
TGTGCCAGCAGCTTAGAAGAGTACCAGCCCCAGCATTTT
CASSLEEYQPQHF
>-|TRBV7-9|TRBJ2-1|-
TGTGCCAGCAGCTTAAAGCGAGACGGCAATGAGCAGTTCTTC
CASSLKRDGNEQFF
>-|TRBV4-2|TRBJ2-3|TRBD2
TGTGCCAGCAGCCAAGATGGAGCGGGACTCGATACGCAGTATTTT
CASSQDGAGLDTQYF
>once|TRBV6-4|TRBJ2-4|-
TGTGCCAGCAGTGCCCCATTGGGACTAGCCAAAAACATTCAGTACTTC
CASSAPLGLAKNIQYF
>-|TRBV19|TRBJ2-3|TRBD1
TGTGCCAGTAGGCCGGGACAGGGAACAGATACGCAGTATTTT
CASRPGQGTDTQYF
>-|TRBV7-8|TRBJ1-6|-
TGTGCCAGCAGCTCATTGGAGGGGAATTCACCCCTCCACTTT
CASSSLEGNSPLHF
>-|TRBV9|TRBJ1-5|-
TGTGCCAGCGACTTAACAGGGCTGGGACAGCCCCAGCATTTT
CASDLTGLGQPQHF
>-|TRBV7-9|TRBJ1-3|-
TGTGCCAGCAGCCCGCGTGCGGCAGGGTCTGGAAACACCATATATTTT
CASSPRAAGSGNTIYF
>-|TRBV5-1|TRBJ2-1|TRBD1
TGCGCCAGCAAAGAGACAGGGGCTGAGCAGTTCTTC
CASKETGAEQFF
>-|TRBV6-6|TRBJ1-1|TRBD1
TGTGCCAGCAGCCGAAGACAGGGGGCCGTGATGAACACTGAAGCTTTCTTT
CASSRRQGAVMNTEAFF
>-|TRBV28|TRBJ2-6|TRBD2
TGTGCCAGCAGTCGAATAAGCGGGAGGCCCAACGTCCTGACTTTC
CASSRISGRPNVLTF
>-|TRBV7-3|TRBJ1-2|-
TGTGCCAGCAGCTTGGGGGGAAACTATGGCTACACCTTC
CASSLGGNYGYTF
>-|TRBV2|TRBJ1-2|-
TGTGCCAGCAGTGCGGGACACGTCGTATCAGGCTACACCTTC
CASSAGHVVSGYTF
>once|TRBV5-4|TRBJ2-3|-
TGTGCCAGCAGCTTGGAAGGGGTGGGCGACAGGCAGTATTTT
CASSLEGVGDRQYF